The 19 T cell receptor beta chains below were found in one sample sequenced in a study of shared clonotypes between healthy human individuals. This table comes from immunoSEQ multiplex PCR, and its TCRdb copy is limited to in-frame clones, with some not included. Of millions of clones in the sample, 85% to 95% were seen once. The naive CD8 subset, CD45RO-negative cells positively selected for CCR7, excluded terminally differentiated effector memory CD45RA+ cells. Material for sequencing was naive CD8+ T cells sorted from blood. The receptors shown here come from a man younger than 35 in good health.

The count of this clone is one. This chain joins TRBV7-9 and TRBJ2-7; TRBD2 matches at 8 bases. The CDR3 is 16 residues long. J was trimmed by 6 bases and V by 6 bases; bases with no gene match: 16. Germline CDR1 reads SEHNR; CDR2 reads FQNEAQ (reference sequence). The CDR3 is CASRYTAGDEGSEQYF. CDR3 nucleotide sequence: TGTGCCAGCAGATACACAGCGGGAGATGAGGGTAGCGAGCAGTACTTC.

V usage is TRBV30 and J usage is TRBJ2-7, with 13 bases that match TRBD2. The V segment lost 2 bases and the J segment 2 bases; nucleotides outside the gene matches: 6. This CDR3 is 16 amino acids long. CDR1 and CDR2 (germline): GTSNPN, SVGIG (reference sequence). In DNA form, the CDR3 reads TGTGCCTGGAGTACGGGACTAGCGGGGCTCGCCTACGAGCAGTACTTC. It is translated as CAWSTGLAGLAYEQYF.

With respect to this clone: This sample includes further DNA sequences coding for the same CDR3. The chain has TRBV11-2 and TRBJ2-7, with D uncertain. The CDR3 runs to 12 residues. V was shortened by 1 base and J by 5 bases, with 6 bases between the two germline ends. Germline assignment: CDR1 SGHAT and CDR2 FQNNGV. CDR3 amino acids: CASSLGGHEQYF. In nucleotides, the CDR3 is TGTGCCAGCAGCTTAGGAGGACACGAGCAGTACTTC.

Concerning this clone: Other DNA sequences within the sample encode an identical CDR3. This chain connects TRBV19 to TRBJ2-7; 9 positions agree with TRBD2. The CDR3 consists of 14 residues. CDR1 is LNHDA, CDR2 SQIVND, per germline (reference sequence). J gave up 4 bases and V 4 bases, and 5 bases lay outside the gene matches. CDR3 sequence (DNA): TGTGCCAGTAGTACGGGACTAGCTGAGTACGAGCAGTACTTC. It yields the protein CASSTGLAEYEQYF. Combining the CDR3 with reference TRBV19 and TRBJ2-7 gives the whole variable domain DGGITQSPKYLFRKEGQNVTLSCEQNLNHDAMYWYRQDPGQGLRLIYYSQIVNDFQKGDIAEGYSVSREKKESFPLTVTSAQKNPTAFYLCASSTGLAEYEQYFGPGTRLTVT.

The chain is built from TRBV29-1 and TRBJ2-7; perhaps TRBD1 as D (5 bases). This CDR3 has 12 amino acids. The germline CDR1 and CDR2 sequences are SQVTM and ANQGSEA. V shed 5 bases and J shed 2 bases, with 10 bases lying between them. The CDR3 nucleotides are TGCAGCGTTCAGGACACAACCTACGAGCAGTACTTC. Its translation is CSVQDTTYEQYF.

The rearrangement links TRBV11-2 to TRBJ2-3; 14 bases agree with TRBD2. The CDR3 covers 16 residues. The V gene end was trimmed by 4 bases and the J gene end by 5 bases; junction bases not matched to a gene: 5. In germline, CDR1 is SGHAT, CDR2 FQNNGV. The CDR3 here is CASSSTSGRAGDTQYF. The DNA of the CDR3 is TGTGCCAGCAGCTCGACTAGCGGGAGGGCCGGAGATACGCAGTATTTT.

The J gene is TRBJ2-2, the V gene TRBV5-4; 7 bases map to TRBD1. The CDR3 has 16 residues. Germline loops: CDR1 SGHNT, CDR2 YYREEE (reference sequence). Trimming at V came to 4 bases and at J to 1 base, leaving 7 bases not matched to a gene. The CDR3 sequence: CASSAPRDRNTGELFF. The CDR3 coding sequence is TGTGCCAGCAGCGCCCCCCGGGACAGGAACACCGGGGAGCTGTTTTTT.

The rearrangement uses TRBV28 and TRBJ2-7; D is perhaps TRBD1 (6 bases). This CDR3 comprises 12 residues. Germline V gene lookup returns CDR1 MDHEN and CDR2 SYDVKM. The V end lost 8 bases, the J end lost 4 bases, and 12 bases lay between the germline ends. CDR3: CASGPRGYEQYF. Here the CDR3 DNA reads TGTGCCAGCGGGCCGAGGGGGTACGAGCAGTACTTC.

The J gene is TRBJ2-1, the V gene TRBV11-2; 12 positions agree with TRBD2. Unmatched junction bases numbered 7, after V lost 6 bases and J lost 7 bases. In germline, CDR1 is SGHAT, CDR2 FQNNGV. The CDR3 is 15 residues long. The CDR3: CASSYLAGGPNEQFF. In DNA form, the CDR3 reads TGTGCCAGCAGTTATCTAGCGGGGGGGCCGAATGAGCAGTTCTTC. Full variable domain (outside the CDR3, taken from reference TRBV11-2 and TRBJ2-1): EAGVAQSPRYKIIEKRQSVAFWCNPISGHATLYWYQQILGQGPKLLIQFQNNGVVDDSQLPKDRFSAERLKGVDSTLKIQPAKLEDSAVYLCASSYLAGGPNEQFFGPGTRLTVL.

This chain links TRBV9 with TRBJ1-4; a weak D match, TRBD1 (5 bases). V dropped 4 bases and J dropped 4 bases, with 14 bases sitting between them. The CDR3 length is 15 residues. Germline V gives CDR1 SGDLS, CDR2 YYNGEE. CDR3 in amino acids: CASSPGGPSNEKLFF. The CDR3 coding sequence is TGTGCCAGCAGCCCGGGGGGACCCAGTAATGAAAAACTGTTTTTT. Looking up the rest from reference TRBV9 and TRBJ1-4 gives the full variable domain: DSGVTQTPKHLITATGQRVTLRCSPRSGDLSVYWYQQSLDQGLQFLIQYYNGEERAKGNILERFSAQQFPDLHSELNLSSLELGDSALYFCASSPGGPSNEKLFFGSGTQLSVL.

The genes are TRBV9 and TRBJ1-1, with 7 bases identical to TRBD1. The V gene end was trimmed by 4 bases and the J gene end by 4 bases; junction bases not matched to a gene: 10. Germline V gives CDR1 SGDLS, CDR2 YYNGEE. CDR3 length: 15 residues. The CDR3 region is CASSPGGQGFTEAFF. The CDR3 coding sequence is TGTGCCAGCAGCCCAGGGGGGCAGGGATTCACTGAAGCTTTCTTT.

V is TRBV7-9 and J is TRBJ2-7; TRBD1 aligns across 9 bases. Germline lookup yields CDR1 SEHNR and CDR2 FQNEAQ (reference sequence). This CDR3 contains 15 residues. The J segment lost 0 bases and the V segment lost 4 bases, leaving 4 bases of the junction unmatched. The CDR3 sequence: CASSSRDRVSYEQYF. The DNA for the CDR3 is TGTGCCAGCAGCTCCCGGGACAGGGTCTCCTACGAGCAGTACTTC.

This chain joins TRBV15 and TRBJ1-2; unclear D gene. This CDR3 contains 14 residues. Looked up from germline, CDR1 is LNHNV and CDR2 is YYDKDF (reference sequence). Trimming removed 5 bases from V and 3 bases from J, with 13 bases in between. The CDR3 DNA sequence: TGTGCCACCAGCCGTAGGGTGAGTGACTATGGCTACACCTTC. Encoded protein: CATSRRVSDYGYTF.

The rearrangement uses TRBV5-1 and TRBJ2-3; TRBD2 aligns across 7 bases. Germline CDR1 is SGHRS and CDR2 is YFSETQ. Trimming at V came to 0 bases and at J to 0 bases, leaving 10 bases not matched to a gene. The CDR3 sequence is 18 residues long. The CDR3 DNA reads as TGCGCCAGCAGCTTGGCTATTTCCGGGGGGTCTAGCACAGATACGCAGTATTTT. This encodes CASSLAISGGSSTDTQYF.

Here the CDR3 reads CASSPDYYYEQYF. The CDR3 nucleotides are TGTGCCAGCAGCCCGGACTACTACTACGAGCAGTACTTC. This chain uses TRBV7-2 with TRBJ2-7; D perhaps matches TRBD2 (6 bases). There are 13 residues in the CDR3. V shed 5 bases and J shed 3 bases, with 11 bases lying between them. Germline V lookup: CDR1 SGHTA, CDR2 FQGNSA.

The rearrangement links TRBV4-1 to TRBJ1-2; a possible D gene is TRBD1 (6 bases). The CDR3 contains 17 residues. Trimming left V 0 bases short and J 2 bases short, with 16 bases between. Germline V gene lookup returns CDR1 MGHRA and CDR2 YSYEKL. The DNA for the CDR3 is TGCGCCAGCAGCCAAGAACCGTTCCTTCAGGGGAACTATGGCTACACCTTC. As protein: CASSQEPFLQGNYGYTF.

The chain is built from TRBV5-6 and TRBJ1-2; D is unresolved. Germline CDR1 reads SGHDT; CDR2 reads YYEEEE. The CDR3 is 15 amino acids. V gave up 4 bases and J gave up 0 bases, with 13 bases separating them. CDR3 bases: TGTGCCAGCAGCCTGTGGTCCGGGGCTAACTATGGCTACACCTTC. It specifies CASSLWSGANYGYTF.

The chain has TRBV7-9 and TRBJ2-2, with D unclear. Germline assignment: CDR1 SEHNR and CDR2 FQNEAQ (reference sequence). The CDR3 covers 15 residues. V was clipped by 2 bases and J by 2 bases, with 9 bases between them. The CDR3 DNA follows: TGTGCCAGCAGCTTACGGCAGTCCAACACCGGGGAGCTGTTTTTT. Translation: CASSLRQSNTGELFF.

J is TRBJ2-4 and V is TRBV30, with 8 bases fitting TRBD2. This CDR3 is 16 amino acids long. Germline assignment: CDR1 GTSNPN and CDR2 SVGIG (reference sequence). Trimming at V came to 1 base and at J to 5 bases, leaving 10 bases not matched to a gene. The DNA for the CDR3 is TGTGCCTGGAGTGAGGAGCGGGGGCCGGTGGAAAACATTCAGTACTTC. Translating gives CAWSEERGPVENIQYF.